These 26 T cell receptor beta chains were sequenced from one sample in a study of cytomegalovirus exposure and HLA in healthy donors (dated by TCRdb to about 2017). The library came from the immunoSEQ multiplex PCR assay. The multiplex PCR relied on a mix of 60 forward primers for TCR Vbeta segments and 13 reverse primers for TCR Jbeta segments. TCRdb retrieved this table from immuneACCESS and kept in-frame rearrangements only. Not all clones are present; in checked studies, unresolved V genes account for under half, and no reason is known for the remainder. The sample data list roughly 230,000 clones, and approximately 91% of these were observed just once. The ten largest clones add up to about 1.7% of the sample. The sample was PBMCs. These receptors were taken from a girl aged 2-10 years in good health and CMV-seronegative.

This clone has more than one count but fewer than ten. This chain links TRBV27 with TRBJ1-1; no reliable D call. The CDR3 is 15 amino acids. Trimming left V 1 base short and J 1 base short, with 10 bases between. Germline-derived CDR1 and CDR2 are MNHEY and SMNVEV (reference sequence). The DNA of the CDR3 is TGTGCCAGCAGTTTATTAGGTGCGGGGAACACTGAAGCTTTCTTT. Translating it yields CASSLLGAGNTEAFF.

This chain uses TRBV29-1 with TRBJ1-1, with D perhaps matching TRBD1 (6 bases). The CDR3 is made up of 13 amino acids. The germline V gene has CDR1 SQVTM and CDR2 ANQGSEA. Trimming took 2 bases from V and 4 from J, leaving 11 bases between them. This CDR3 is CSVEKGVGTEAFF. Here the CDR3 DNA reads TGCAGCGTTGAAAAGGGGGTAGGCACTGAAGCTTTCTTT.

J is TRBJ1-2 and V is TRBV6-1; 9 bases agree with TRBD1. Looked up from germline, CDR1 is MNHNS and CDR2 is SASEGT. V lost 4 bases to trimming and J lost 1 base; unmatched junction nucleotides: 7. CDR3 size: 16 residues. The CDR3: CASSGLDRGFNYGYTF. The CDR3 DNA reads as TGTGCCAGCAGTGGACTTGACAGGGGGTTTAACTATGGCTACACCTTC.

This clone showed up just once. This chain joins TRBV13 and TRBJ2-1; TRBD2 aligns across 7 bases. The junction had 12 bases not matched to a gene; V was cut back by 5 bases and J by 2 bases. This CDR3 spans 17 amino acids. The germline CDR1 and CDR2 sequences are PRHDT and FYEKMQ (reference sequence). The CDR3: CASSPEPVGGTYNEQFF. Written as DNA, the CDR3 is TGTGCCAGCAGCCCCGAGCCGGTCGGGGGGACCTACAATGAGCAGTTCTTC.

This clone was seen a few times. The same CDR3 can be traced to other DNA sequences in this sample. The gene calls are TRBV5-6 and TRBJ1-5; D gene uncertain. The CDR3 consists of 12 residues. Germline CDR1 SGHDT, CDR2 YYEEEE. V was trimmed by 1 base and J by 4 bases, leaving 3 bases between them. The CDR3 sequence is CASSLSNQPQHF. For the CDR3, the DNA is TGTGCCAGCAGCTTGTCTAATCAGCCCCAGCATTTT. The full variable domain, completed using reference TRBV5-6 and TRBJ1-5, is DAGVTQSPTHLIKTRGQQVTLRCSPKSGHDTVSWYQQALGQGPQFIFQYYEEEERQRGNFPDRFSGHQFPNYSSELNVNALLLGDSALYLCASSLSNQPQHFGDGTRLSIL.

This chain uses TRBV5-8 with TRBJ2-3; 8 bases fit TRBD2. The germline CDR1 and CDR2 sequences are SGHTS and YDEGEE. V lost 6 bases, J lost 10 bases, and 22 bases stayed unmatched. The CDR3 extends over 17 amino acids. The CDR3 region is CASILPLAGRPPGAQYF. The DNA of the CDR3 is TGTGCCAGCATCCTCCCTCTAGCGGGCAGACCGCCCGGGGCGCAGTATTTT.

The rearrangement links TRBV10-3 to TRBJ2-1, with 7 positions matching TRBD2. This CDR3 comprises 17 residues. Germline values: CDR1 ENHRY, CDR2 SYGVKD. J lost 5 bases, V lost 4 bases, and 14 bases had no gene match. The CDR3 region has the DNA TGTGCCATCAGTGGTTCAGGTTGGGGGGGAAGGAACAATGAGCAGTTCTTC. As protein: CAISGSGWGGRNNEQFF.

The chain carries TRBV11-1 and TRBJ2-7; 10 positions match TRBD1. The junction had 7 bases not matched to a gene; V was cut back by 1 base and J by 4 bases. This CDR3 spans 16 amino acids. Germline CDR1 and CDR2: SGHAT and FQDESV (reference sequence). CDR3 sequence reads: CASSLEGTGARYEQYF. CDR3 DNA sequence: TGTGCCAGCAGCTTAGAAGGGACAGGGGCGAGGTACGAGCAGTACTTC.

The CDR3 region is CASSPPGHRNTGELFF. The CDR3 DNA reads as TGTGCCAGTAGTCCGCCGGGACATCGGAACACCGGGGAGCTGTTTTTT. V gene TRBV19 combines with J gene TRBJ2-2, with D possibly matching TRBD1 (6 bases). CDR3 length equals 16 residues. Germline V gene lookup returns CDR1 LNHDA and CDR2 SQIVND (reference sequence). Trimming stripped 5 bases from V and 1 base from J, with 14 bases between.

CDR3 DNA sequence: TGTGCCAGTTTTCAGGGGCCTGAAGCTTTCTTT. Residues: CASFQGPEAFF. The chain recombines TRBV19 with TRBJ1-1, with TRBD1 as a possible D gene (6 bases). V was pared by 8 bases and J by 6 bases, with 10 bases between. This CDR3 spans 11 amino acids. CDR1 LNHDA and CDR2 SQIVND come from the germline V gene (reference sequence). Full variable domain (outside the CDR3, taken from reference TRBV19 and TRBJ1-1): DGGITQSPKYLFRKEGQNVTLSCEQNLNHDAMYWYRQDPGQGLRLIYYSQIVNDFQKGDIAEGYSVSREKKESFPLTVTSAQKNPTAFYLCASFQGPEAFFGQGTRLTVV.

This chain connects TRBV10-3 to TRBJ2-1; perhaps TRBD2 as D (5 bases). The CDR3 has 13 residues. The V gene's germline CDR1 is ENHRY and CDR2 SYGVKD. V lost 7 bases to trimming and J lost 8 bases, with 15 bases between them. The CDR3 DNA reads as TGTGCCATCAAGGAGGATAATACCCATGAGCAGTTCTTC. Translated: CAIKEDNTHEQFF.

The chain carries TRBV5-1 and TRBJ2-5; the D gene is possibly TRBD1 (5 bases). V was cut by 0 bases and J by 10 bases, with 25 bases left in between. In germline, CDR1 is SGHRS, CDR2 YFSETQ. This CDR3 is built from 17 residues. This chain's CDR3 is CASSLAGQVGPGVNQYF. For the CDR3, the DNA is TGCGCCAGCAGCTTGGCAGGTCAGGTGGGGCCTGGGGTGAACCAGTACTTC.

This chain joins TRBV20-1 and TRBJ2-1; 7 nucleotides line up with TRBD1. This CDR3 contains 11 residues. Germline V lookup: CDR1 DFQATT, CDR2 SNEGSKA (reference sequence). In DNA form, the CDR3 reads TGCAGCGGACAGGCGAACAATGAGCAGTTCTTC. This codes for CSGQANNEQFF.

The J gene is TRBJ2-3, the V gene TRBV29-1; possibly TRBD1 for D (6 bases). CDR1 is SQVTM and CDR2 is ANQGSEA in the germline V gene. This CDR3 contains 14 residues. The V gene lost 4 bases and the J gene lost 0 bases, with 11 bases spanning the gap. In DNA, the CDR3 is TGCAGCGTTGGGCCAGGGGATAGCACAGATACGCAGTATTTT. It codes for CSVGPGDSTDTQYF.

J is TRBJ1-1 and V is TRBV27; TRBD1 matches 8 bases. Losses at the gene ends were 2 bases for V and 12 bases for J; bases not matched to a gene: 11. The V gene's germline CDR1 is MNHEY and CDR2 SMNVEV (reference sequence). The length of the CDR3 is 14 residues. The CDR3 loop reads CASSLRGTGSRSFF. As DNA, the CDR3 is TGTGCCAGCAGTTTACGTGGGACAGGATCGAGATCTTTCTTT.

This sequence joins TRBV9 and TRBJ2-3; D is undetermined. From germline, CDR1 is SGDLS and CDR2 YYNGEE. Trimming took 3 bases from V and 2 from J, leaving 4 bases between them. There are 12 residues in the CDR3. The CDR3 region has the DNA TGTGCCAGCAGCGCTTTCACAGATACGCAGTATTTT. This gives the protein CASSAFTDTQYF.

The chain carries TRBV6-1 and TRBJ2-3; no reliable D call. V was pared by 5 bases and J by 3 bases, with 6 bases between. Per the germline V gene, CDR1 is MNHNS and CDR2 is SASEGT. CDR3 length: 12 residues. The CDR3 is CASSPSTDTQYF. CDR3 bases: TGTGCCAGCAGTCCTTCGACAGATACGCAGTATTTT.

The V and J genes are TRBV27 and TRBJ1-5, with 7 bases identical to TRBD1. The CDR3 runs 15 residues. Trimming at V came to 6 bases and at J to 1 base, leaving 6 bases not matched to a gene. Germline loops: CDR1 MNHEY, CDR2 SMNVEV (reference sequence). The CDR3 reads CASRETGISNQPQHF. The CDR3 DNA reads as TGTGCCAGCAGGGAGACAGGGATAAGCAATCAGCCCCAGCATTTT.

This sequence joins TRBV10-3 and TRBJ1-4; TRBD1 aligns across 8 bases. The CDR3 is 17 residues long. From germline, CDR1 is ENHRY and CDR2 SYGVKD. V lost 6 bases to trimming and J lost 7 bases; unmatched junction nucleotides: 16. CDR3 DNA: TGTGCCATCAGCCGAAATCAAGGACAGGGTGAGGGTGAAAAACTGTTTTTT. As protein: CAISRNQGQGEGEKLFF.

This rearrangement joins TRBV6-4 to TRBJ2-2; no firm D call. The CDR3 runs 12 residues. Germline loops: CDR1 MRHNA, CDR2 SNTAGT. V lost 6 bases, J lost 6 bases, and 8 bases lay in between. This CDR3 is CASRGVAGELFF. In DNA, the CDR3 is TGTGCCAGCAGAGGAGTGGCCGGGGAGCTGTTTTTT.

This chain connects TRBV2 to TRBJ2-1, with 8 bases fitting TRBD2. J lost 6 bases, V lost 6 bases, and 13 bases had no gene match. The CDR3 sequence is 16 residues long. Germline values: CDR1 SNHLY, CDR2 FYNNEI. CDR3 nucleotides: TGTGCCAGCAGCAAATACTCGGGGGGGCCGCTCAATGAGCAGTTCTTC. The encoded protein is CASSKYSGGPLNEQFF.

This rearrangement joins TRBV18 to TRBJ1-2; TRBD1 might be the D (5 bases). Germline lookup yields CDR1 KGHSH and CDR2 LQKENI. The CDR3 sequence is 14 residues long. V lost 3 bases to trimming and J lost 6 bases, with 14 bases between them. CDR3 coding DNA: TGTGCCAGCTCACCTGGGACTCAATCGGATGGCTACACCTTC. Translating it yields CASSPGTQSDGYTF.

V is TRBV6-1 and J is TRBJ1-2, with 7 positions matching TRBD1. This CDR3 region has 16 residues. Germline V gives CDR1 MNHNS, CDR2 SASEGT. With 4 bases clipped from V and 11 bases from J, the junction kept 19 bases outside the gene matches. CDR3 in DNA: TGTGCCAGCAGTGGGCGGACAGGCGAGATACCGGGGGTGTACACCTTC. Encoded protein: CASSGRTGEIPGVYTF.

V and J are TRBV5-4 and TRBJ2-5, with 12 bases that match TRBD2. The CDR3 has 16 amino acids. Germline CDR1 SGHNT, CDR2 YYREEE (reference sequence). J gave up 5 bases and V 0 bases, and 5 bases lay outside the gene matches. In DNA form, the CDR3 reads TGTGCCAGCAGCTTGGTGCCTAGCGGGGGGGTCGAGACCCAGTACTTC. The encoded protein is CASSLVPSGGVETQYF.

The gene calls are TRBV19 and TRBJ1-4; 8 bases align to TRBD1. CDR3 length: 14 residues. V shed 3 bases and J 8 bases; nucleotides not matched to a gene: 5. Germline values: CDR1 LNHDA, CDR2 SQIVND (reference sequence). CDR3 sequence (DNA): TGTGCCAGTAGTATTGGGGACAGGAAGGAAAAACTGTTTTTT. This sequence encodes CASSIGDRKEKLFF.

This chain's CDR3 is CASSSRDLSYEQYF. CDR3 nucleotides: TGTGCCAGCAGCAGCCGGGACTTGTCCTACGAGCAGTACTTC. The J gene is TRBJ2-7, the V gene TRBV13, with D tentatively TRBD2 (6 bases). The CDR3 covers 14 residues. Looked up from germline, CDR1 is PRHDT and CDR2 is FYEKMQ (reference sequence). Deletions cut 5 bases from V and 1 base from J, with 12 bases between.